The 4 T cell receptor beta chains reported below all come from one sample, sequenced in a study of OX40 agonist ivuxolimab in advanced cancers. Some clones are missing from TCRdb's copy, which holds only in-frame ones; the method was immunoSEQ multiplex PCR. Of some 76,000 clones listed, around four fifths are singletons. The source was CD4+ or CD8+ T cells sorted from blood, collected in a trial of the OX40 agonist ivuxolimab. All receptors come from an adult with an advanced solid tumor such as melanoma, head and neck, liver or kidney cancer.

The J gene is TRBJ1-2, the V gene TRBV7-2; D unresolved. This CDR3 has 14 residues. Trimming stripped 4 bases from V and 1 base from J, with 10 bases between. Germline V gives CDR1 SGHTA, CDR2 FQGNSA. The CDR3 is CASSSSRVNYGYTF. CDR3 DNA: TGTGCCAGCAGCTCTTCAAGAGTTAACTATGGCTACACCTTC. The variable domain in full, completed from reference TRBV7-2 and TRBJ1-2, reads GAGVSQSPSNKVTEKGKDVELRCDPISGHTALYWYRQSLGQGLEFLIYFQGNSAPDKSGLPSDRFSAERTGGSVSTLTIQRTQQEDSAVYLCASSSSRVNYGYTFGSGTRLTVV.

The table lists this clone with a few counts. V and J are TRBV7-9 and TRBJ2-7, with D hard to call. CDR3 length equals 12 residues. Germline CDR1 SEHNR, CDR2 FQNEAQ (reference sequence). V lost 4 bases, J lost 6 bases, and 10 bases lay in between. For the CDR3, the DNA is TGTGCCAGCAGCTCGGGCCAAGGCGAGCAGTACTTC. Protein sequence: CASSSGQGEQYF. Full variable domain (remainder filled in from reference TRBV7-9 and TRBJ2-7): DTGVSQNPRHKITKRGQNVTFRCDPISEHNRLYWYRQTLGQGPEFLTYFQNEAQLEKSRLLSDRFSAERPKGSFSTLEIQRTEQGDSAMYLCASSSGQGEQYFGPGTRLTVT.

This clone showed up just a few times. V usage is TRBV5-1 and J usage is TRBJ1-2; unclear D gene. V lost 3 bases to trimming and J lost 3 bases, with 9 bases between them. The CDR3 contains 13 residues. Germline assignment: CDR1 SGHRS and CDR2 YFSETQ. The CDR3 DNA follows: TGCGCCAGCAGCTCATCAGGAGACTATGGCTACACCTTC. It is translated as CASSSSGDYGYTF.

The CDR3 is CASSPLGTSTDTQYF. The CDR3 region has the DNA TGTGCCAGCAGTCCCCTAGGAACCTCCACAGATACGCAGTATTTT. The chain combines TRBV6-1 with TRBJ2-3; D not resolved. This CDR3 is 15 amino acids long. Per the germline V gene, CDR1 is MNHNS and CDR2 is SASEGT. Trimming took 5 bases from V and 2 from J, leaving 14 bases between them.